These 30 T cell receptor beta chains were all obtained from the same sample, sequenced in a study of cytomegalovirus exposure and HLA in healthy donors (dated by TCRdb to 2015 to 2018). Library preparation employed the immunoSEQ multiplex PCR assay. For the multiplex PCR, a mixture combining 60 forward primers for TCR Vbeta segments and 13 reverse primers for TCR Jbeta segments was used. TCRdb took this table from immuneACCESS and kept in-frame rearrangements with V and J called. Such tables lack part of the clones; where checked against another copy, unresolved V genes explain under half of the gap, and the rest is unexplained. In this sample the table shows about 110,000 clones, 67% of which occur a single time. 8% to 10% of the sample rests with the top ten. Sequencing was carried out using PBMCs. All receptors come from a man between 18 and 29 years old in good health and CMV-seropositive.

This clone was seen more than once but under ten times. The chain combines TRBV7-9 with TRBJ2-1, with D unclear. From germline, CDR1 is SEHNR and CDR2 FQNEAQ (reference sequence). CDR3 length: 13 residues. Trimming shortened V by 5 bases and J by 3 bases, and 8 bases separated the two germline ends. The CDR3 here is CASSPQIYNEQFF. The DNA of the CDR3 is TGTGCCAGCAGCCCCCAGATCTACAATGAGCAGTTCTTC.

The gene calls are TRBV9 and TRBJ2-3; TRBD2 matches 9 bases. Germline-derived CDR1 and CDR2 are SGDLS and YYNGEE. J gave up 5 bases and V 0 bases, and 4 bases lay outside the gene matches. CDR3 length: 15 amino acids. CDR3 in amino acids: CASSVVGSGGDTQYF. The CDR3 DNA is TGTGCCAGCAGCGTAGTCGGTAGCGGGGGAGATACGCAGTATTTT.

This clone showed up just a few times. The chain joins TRBV5-5 to TRBJ1-1; D is unclear. Between the trimmed V and J ends, which lost 4 bases and 1 base, there was a span of 23 bases. The CDR3 is made up of 18 amino acids. Per germline, CDR1 SGHKS and CDR2 YYEKEE (reference sequence). CDR3 loop: CASSRRLRFQASNTEAFF. CDR3 DNA sequence: TGTGCCAGCAGCCGGCGGCTACGGTTCCAAGCTTCGAACACTGAAGCTTTCTTT.

The J gene is TRBJ2-7, the V gene TRBV7-9; a weak D match, TRBD1 (5 bases). V lost 4 bases and J lost 4, with 14 bases in between. Germline V gives CDR1 SEHNR, CDR2 FQNEAQ (reference sequence). This CDR3 is 14 amino acids long. The CDR3 loop is CASSSTKTDYEQYV. The CDR3 DNA is TGTGCCAGCAGCTCTACAAAGACAGATTACGAGCAGTACGTC.

The chain carries TRBV10-2 and TRBJ1-1, with D possibly matching TRBD1 (5 bases). Trimming left V 0 bases short and J 3 bases short, with 5 bases between. The CDR3 is 13 residues long. Germline V gene data show CDR1 as WSHSY and CDR2 as SAAADI. DNA of the CDR3: TGCGCCAGCAGTGAGTCCAGGGACACTGAAGCTTTCTTT. Its protein product is CASSESRDTEAFF.

The chain combines TRBV9 with TRBJ2-1; 9 bases align to TRBD2. CDR1 and CDR2 from the germline V gene are SGDLS and YYNGEE. J gave up 11 bases and V 0 bases, and 18 bases lay outside the gene matches. CDR3 size: 18 residues. The CDR3 is CASSVDISGGPLGEKQFF. The CDR3 bases are TGTGCCAGCAGCGTAGATATTAGCGGGGGCCCCTTGGGGGAAAAGCAGTTCTTC.

CDR3 sequence (DNA): TGTGCCAGCAGTTTATGGGTCAGGGGGTTGAATAATTCACCCCTCCACTTT. The encoded protein is CASSLWVRGLNNSPLHF. This rearrangement joins TRBV28 to TRBJ1-6; 7 nucleotides agree with TRBD1. The CDR3 spans 17 residues. Germline V gene data show CDR1 as MDHEN and CDR2 as SYDVKM. V dropped 0 bases and J dropped 5; count of bases not matched to a gene: 7.

The rearrangement links TRBV4-1 to TRBJ2-1, with unresolved D. The ends were cut back, 2 bases at V and 5 bases at J, with 10 bases in the middle. This CDR3 region has 14 residues. The germline V gene has CDR1 MGHRA and CDR2 YSYEKL. The CDR3 DNA reads TGCGCCAGCAGCCAACCCCGAGGAGACAATGAGCAGTTCTTC. Protein product: CASSQPRGDNEQFF.

J is TRBJ2-2 and V is TRBV27; tentative D call: TRBD2 (6 bases). Germline CDR1 MNHEY, CDR2 SMNVEV (reference sequence). V was clipped by 2 bases and J by 7 bases, with 8 bases between them. The CDR3 has 13 amino acids. CDR3 protein: CASSLRGNGELFF. The CDR3 DNA follows: TGTGCCAGCAGTTTACGGGGGAACGGGGAGCTGTTTTTT.

The chain joins TRBV6-5 to TRBJ2-1; perhaps TRBD2 as D (5 bases). V shed 0 bases and J shed 4 bases, with 13 bases lying between them. The CDR3 covers 16 residues. Germline loops: CDR1 MNHEY, CDR2 SVGAGI. CDR3 loop: CASSYSPSTAYNEQFF. CDR3 coding DNA: TGTGCCAGCAGTTACTCCCCTAGCACAGCGTACAATGAGCAGTTCTTC.

This chain joins TRBV6-5 and TRBJ2-1; the D gene is possibly TRBD1 (5 bases). The CDR3 runs 15 residues. Germline V CDR1 and CDR2: MNHEY, SVGAGI. Trimming took off 2 bases at V and 2 bases at J, with 10 bases between the two ends. CDR3 sequence reads: CASSYRQGPYNEQFF. DNA for the CDR3: TGTGCCAGCAGTTACCGGCAGGGCCCCTACAATGAGCAGTTCTTC.

The CDR3 region has the DNA TGTGCCAGCTCACCAGGAGAAAGCAATCAGCCCCAGCATTTT. Its protein product is CASSPGESNQPQHF. The chain carries TRBV18 and TRBJ1-5; D is unclear. The CDR3 is made up of 14 amino acids. Looked up from germline, CDR1 is KGHSH and CDR2 is LQKENI. V lost 2 bases and J 1 base, leaving 6 bases between the germline ends.

This chain links TRBV7-9 with TRBJ2-7; TRBD2 matches at 9 bases. Germline CDR1 is SEHNR and CDR2 is FQNEAQ (reference sequence). The CDR3 totals 18 residues. J gave up 0 bases and V 4 bases, and 13 bases lay outside the gene matches. CDR3 nucleotide sequence: TGTGCCAGCAGCTACGGACCCATGGGACTAGCTTACTCCTACGAGCAGTACTTC. Translated, it gives CASSYGPMGLAYSYEQYF.

V is TRBV7-3 and J is TRBJ1-2; 9 bases match TRBD1. CDR3 length equals 14 residues. Germline CDR1 and CDR2: SGHTA and FQGTGA. Trimming at V came to 2 bases and at J to 6 bases, leaving 4 bases not matched to a gene. CDR3 sequence: CASSLGQGMDGYTF. The CDR3 region has the DNA TGTGCCAGCAGCTTAGGACAGGGGATGGATGGCTACACCTTC. Based on the CDR3 plus reference TRBV7-3 and TRBJ1-2, the full variable domain is GAGVSQTPSNKVTEKGKYVELRCDPISGHTALYWYRQSLGQGPEFLIYFQGTGAADDSGLPNDRFFAVRPEGSVSTLKIQRTERGDSAVYLCASSLGQGMDGYTFGSGTRLTVV.

The chain has TRBV11-2 and TRBJ1-2; D call uncertain. This CDR3 has 12 residues. Deletions cut 2 bases from V and 8 bases from J, with 9 bases between. Germline V gene data show CDR1 as SGHAT and CDR2 as FQNNGV. CDR3 coding DNA: TGTGCCAGCAGCTTACTTACATGGGGCTACACCTTC. Translation: CASSLLTWGYTF.

The rearrangement joins TRBV27 to TRBJ1-3; D unresolved. CDR1 and CDR2 (germline): MNHEY, SMNVEV (reference sequence). The CDR3 is 14 residues long. Trimming removed 5 bases at V and 0 bases at J, with 8 bases between. This CDR3 is CASSITGSGNTIYF. In DNA form, the CDR3 reads TGTGCCAGCAGTATAACGGGCTCTGGAAACACCATATATTTT.

The chain links TRBV5-3 to TRBJ1-1; TRBD1 matches at 8 bases. TRBV5-3 is noted as an ORF with a role that remains uncertain. This CDR3 region has 13 residues. CDR3 amino acids: CCRGRIVNTEAFF. The CDR3 DNA reads as TGTTGCAGGGGGCGCATCGTGAACACTGAAGCTTTCTTT.

There are a few counts of this clone. CDR3 coding DNA: TGTGCCAGCAGTTACTCACGCAGTAGCAATCAGCCCCAGCATTTT. Protein product: CASSYSRSSNQPQHF. The genes are TRBV6-5 and TRBJ1-5, with D unresolved. V lost 0 bases, J lost 0 bases, and 6 bases lay in between. The germline gives CDR1 MNHEY, CDR2 SVGAGI. The CDR3 totals 15 residues.

The chain carries TRBV2 and TRBJ2-5; perhaps TRBD1 as D (7 bases). The CDR3 runs to 15 residues. Per germline, CDR1 SNHLY and CDR2 FYNNEI. Deletions cut 2 bases from V and 9 bases from J, with 19 bases between. CDR3 sequence reads: CASSEPGGPLGAQYF. The CDR3 nucleotides are TGTGCCAGCAGTGAACCAGGGGGGCCCCTGGGGGCCCAGTACTTC.

This chain uses TRBV6-6 with TRBJ1-5, with TRBD1 identical over 9 bases. The CDR3 spans 16 residues. Germline V gene sequence: CDR1 MNHNY, CDR2 SVGAGI (reference sequence). Trimming removed 6 bases from V and 5 bases from J; junction bases left unmatched: 11. CDR3 nucleotide sequence: TGTGCCAGCAGATTCGACCCGACAGGGGGGTATCAGCCCCAGCATTTT. Translating it yields CASRFDPTGGYQPQHF.

The sample holds one count of this clone. The CDR3 bases are TGCGCCAGCAGCTTCGCGGGGGAGGGTTACGAGCAGTACTTC. Translated, it gives CASSFAGEGYEQYF. The J gene is TRBJ2-7, the V gene TRBV5-1; 7 bases are shared with TRBD2. CDR3 length: 14 amino acids. Germline trimming cut 2 bases from V and 4 bases from J; bases unmatched to any gene: 6. CDR1 is SGHRS, CDR2 YFSETQ, per germline. Based on the CDR3 plus reference TRBV5-1 and TRBJ2-7, the full variable domain is KAGVTQTPRYLIKTRGQQVTLSCSPISGHRSVSWYQQTPGQGLQFLFEYFSETQRNKGNFPGRFSGRQFSNSRSEMNVSTLELGDSALYLCASSFAGEGYEQYFGPGTRLTVT.

The chain employs TRBV9 and TRBJ1-1; maybe TRBD1 (5 bases). The CDR3 contains 15 residues. CDR1 and CDR2 (germline): SGDLS, YYNGEE. Trimming shortened V by 0 bases and J by 4 bases, and 13 bases separated the two germline ends. This CDR3 reads CASSVGVSGGTEAFF. CDR3 in DNA: TGTGCCAGCAGCGTAGGCGTCTCGGGGGGCACTGAAGCTTTCTTT.

This clone was counted between two and nine times. V is TRBV18 and J is TRBJ1-2; D remains unclear. The CDR3 runs 11 residues. Germline V gene sequence: CDR1 KGHSH, CDR2 LQKENI. V was pared by 6 bases and J by 8 bases, with 10 bases between. CDR3 sequence reads: CASSAEVGYTF. The CDR3 DNA reads TGTGCCAGCTCGGCGGAGGTCGGCTACACCTTC.

In its sample, this clone was seen a few times. V gene TRBV5-6 combines with J gene TRBJ2-7; D gene uncertain. The CDR3 has 12 amino acids. Germline CDR1 and CDR2: SGHDT and YYEEEE. The V end was cut by 5 bases, the J end by 0 bases, with 6 bases between. The CDR3 bases are TGTGCCAGCAGTCGAGTCTCCTACGAGCAGTACTTC. Its protein is CASSRVSYEQYF.

The chain recombines TRBV7-9 with TRBJ1-2; TRBD1 agrees at 8 bases. With V trimmed by 5 bases and J by 8 bases, 13 bases remained unmatched. Germline assignment: CDR1 SEHNR and CDR2 FQNEAQ (reference sequence). This CDR3 has 15 residues. The CDR3 spells CASSPRPAGGEGYTF. In DNA, the CDR3 is TGTGCCAGCAGCCCAAGACCGGCAGGGGGCGAAGGCTACACCTTC.

The table lists this clone with a few counts. The genes are TRBV27 and TRBJ1-4; 10 bases are a match to TRBD1. This CDR3 spans 16 amino acids. The V segment lost 5 bases and the J segment 8 bases; nucleotides outside the gene matches: 11. Germline CDR1 MNHEY, CDR2 SMNVEV (reference sequence). CDR3 sequence: CASSQLRDRGGEKLFF. CDR3 DNA: TGTGCCAGCAGTCAACTGCGGGACAGGGGAGGGGAAAAACTGTTTTTT.

The chain uses TRBV6-1 and TRBJ2-1, with TRBD2 matching 8 bases. CDR3 size: 16 residues. Germline CDR1 is MNHNS and CDR2 is SASEGT. J was trimmed by 2 bases and V by 0 bases; bases with no gene match: 3. This CDR3 reads CASSEARGGPYNEQFF. DNA for the CDR3: TGTGCCAGCAGTGAAGCTCGGGGGGGCCCCTACAATGAGCAGTTCTTC.

This clone was seen only a few times. The V and J genes are TRBV6-6 and TRBJ2-5, with 11 bases that match TRBD2. CDR1 is MNHNY and CDR2 is SVGAGI in the germline V gene (reference sequence). Trimming cost V 2 bases and J 4 bases; bases outside gene matches: 3. There are 15 residues in the CDR3. CDR3 loop: CASSYRLAGGETQYF. CDR3 DNA sequence: TGTGCCAGCAGTTACCGGCTAGCGGGGGGAGAGACCCAGTACTTC.

The genes are TRBV5-6 and TRBJ2-1, with D perhaps matching TRBD1 (6 bases). The germline V gene has CDR1 SGHDT and CDR2 YYEEEE. V lost 4 bases and J lost 8, with 13 bases in between. The CDR3 has 13 amino acids. The DNA of the CDR3 is TGTGCCAGCAGCAACCCAACAGGGCATGAGCAGTTCTTC. Its protein is CASSNPTGHEQFF.

V and J are TRBV9 and TRBJ2-7; TRBD2 aligns across 7 bases. Germline V lookup: CDR1 SGDLS, CDR2 YYNGEE. The CDR3 length is 15 residues. Trimming at V came to 1 base and at J to 5 bases, leaving 9 bases not matched to a gene. The CDR3 here is CASSVFGRVTHEQYV. The CDR3 DNA reads as TGTGCCAGCAGCGTATTTGGGAGGGTCACCCACGAGCAGTACGTC.